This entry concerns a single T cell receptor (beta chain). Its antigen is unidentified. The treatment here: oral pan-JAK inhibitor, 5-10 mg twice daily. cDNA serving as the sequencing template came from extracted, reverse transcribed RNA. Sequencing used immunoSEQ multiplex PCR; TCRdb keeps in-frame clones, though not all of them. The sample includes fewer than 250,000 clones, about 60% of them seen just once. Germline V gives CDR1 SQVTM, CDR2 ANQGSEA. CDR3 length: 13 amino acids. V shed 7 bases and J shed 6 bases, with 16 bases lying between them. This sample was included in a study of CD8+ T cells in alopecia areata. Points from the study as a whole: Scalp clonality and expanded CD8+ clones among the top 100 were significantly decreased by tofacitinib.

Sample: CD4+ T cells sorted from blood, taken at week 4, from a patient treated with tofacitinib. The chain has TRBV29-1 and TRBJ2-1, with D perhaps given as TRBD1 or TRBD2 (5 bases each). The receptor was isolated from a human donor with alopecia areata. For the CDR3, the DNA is TGCAGCGCTATGGGCCATGGGGGCAATGAGCAGTTCTTC. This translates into CSAMGHGGNEQFF.